This TCR beta chain was sequenced in a study of T cells of healthy individuals. The CDR3 sequence is 13 residues long. Trimming left V 3 bases short and J 5 bases short, with 12 bases between. Germline loops: CDR1 SGHRS, CDR2 YFSETQ. Each CDR3 protein is one row after TCRdb ran MiXCR on the 5' RACE reads. Of about 60,000 distinct CDR3 sequences detected, 15% to 20% appear once; the ten largest clones hold approximately 4.6%. This clonotype showed up many times. The chain carries TRBV5-1 and TRBJ2-7; D might be TRBD1 (6 bases). The TCR sequence derives from a human donor in good health. In DNA form, the CDR3 reads TGCGCCAGCAGCTCCAGGGGTGGACACGAGCAGTACTTC. Its translation: CASSSRGGHEQYF.